The entry below gives a single TCR beta chain sequence along with its context. Its cognate antigen is unknown. Germline CDR1 reads SGHAT; CDR2 reads FQNNGV. V was shortened by 2 bases and J by 0 bases, with 6 bases between the two germline ends. The CDR3 length is 14 residues. Individual cDNA molecules were tagged with unique molecular identifiers. Each CDR3 protein gets one entry after TCRdb re-called the 5' RACE reads with MiXCR. The sample holds tens of thousands of distinct CDR3 sequences, 11% seen once. The record originates from a study of early T cells in non-severe SARS-CoV-2 infection. Background on the study: The sequenced material was bulk RNA from unsorted whole blood, and its chains were unpaired. Study-wide results and limits: Lookups in VDJdb leaned toward anti-spike CD8 responses and missed private and CD4 specificities.

The sample consisted of whole blood. The receptor was isolated from an adult who was a healthcare worker with PCR-confirmed SARS-CoV-2 infection or an uninfected control (not recorded which). The chain couples TRBV11-2 to TRBJ2-3, with no clear D. Here the CDR3 reads CASSLLPSTDTQYF. The CDR3 coding sequence is TGTGCCAGCAGCTTACTCCCTAGCACAGATACGCAGTATTTT. The variable domain in full, with the rest retrieved from reference TRBV11-2 and TRBJ2-3, is EAGVAQSPRYKIIEKRQSVAFWCNPISGHATLYWYQQILGQGPKLLIQFQNNGVVDDSQLPKDRFSAERLKGVDSTLKIQPAKLEDSAVYLCASSLLPSTDTQYFGPGTRLTVL.